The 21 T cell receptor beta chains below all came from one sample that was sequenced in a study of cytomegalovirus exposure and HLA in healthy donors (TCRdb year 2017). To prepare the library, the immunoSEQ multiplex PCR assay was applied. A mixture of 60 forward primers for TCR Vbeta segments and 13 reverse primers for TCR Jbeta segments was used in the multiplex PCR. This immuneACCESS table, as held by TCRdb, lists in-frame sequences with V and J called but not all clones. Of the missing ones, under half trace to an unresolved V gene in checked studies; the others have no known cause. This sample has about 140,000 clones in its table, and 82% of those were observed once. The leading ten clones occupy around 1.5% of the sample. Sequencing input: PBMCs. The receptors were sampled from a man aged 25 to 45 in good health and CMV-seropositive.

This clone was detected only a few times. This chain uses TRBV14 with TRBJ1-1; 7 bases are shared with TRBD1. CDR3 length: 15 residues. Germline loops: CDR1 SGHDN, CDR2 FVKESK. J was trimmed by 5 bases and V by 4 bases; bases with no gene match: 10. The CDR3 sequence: CASSPTEGGRTEAFF. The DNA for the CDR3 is TGTGCCAGCAGCCCTACCGAAGGGGGCAGGACTGAAGCTTTCTTT. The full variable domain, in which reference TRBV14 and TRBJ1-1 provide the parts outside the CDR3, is EAGVTQFPSHSVIEKGQTVTLRCDPISGHDNLYWYRRVMGKEIKFLLHFVKESKQDESGMPNNRFLAERTGGTYSTLKVQPAELEDSGVYFCASSPTEGGRTEAFFGQGTRLTVV.

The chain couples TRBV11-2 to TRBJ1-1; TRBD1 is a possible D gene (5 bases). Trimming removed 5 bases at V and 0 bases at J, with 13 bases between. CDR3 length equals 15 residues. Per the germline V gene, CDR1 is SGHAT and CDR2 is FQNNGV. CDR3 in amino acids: CASSTRDRMNTEAFF. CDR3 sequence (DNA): TGTGCCAGCAGCACGAGAGACAGAATGAACACTGAAGCTTTCTTT.

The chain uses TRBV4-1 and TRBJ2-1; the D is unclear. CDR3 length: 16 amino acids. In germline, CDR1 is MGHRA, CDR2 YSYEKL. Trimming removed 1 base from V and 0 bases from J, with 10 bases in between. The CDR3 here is CASSQGSQSSYNEQFF. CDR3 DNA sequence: TGCGCCAGCAGCCAAGGGAGTCAGAGCTCCTACAATGAGCAGTTCTTC.

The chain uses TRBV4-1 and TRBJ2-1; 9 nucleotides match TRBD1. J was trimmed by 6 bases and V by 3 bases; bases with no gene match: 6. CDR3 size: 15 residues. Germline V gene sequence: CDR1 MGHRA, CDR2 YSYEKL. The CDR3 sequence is CASSHPPTGGNEQFF. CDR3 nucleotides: TGCGCCAGCAGCCACCCCCCGACAGGGGGCAATGAGCAGTTCTTC.

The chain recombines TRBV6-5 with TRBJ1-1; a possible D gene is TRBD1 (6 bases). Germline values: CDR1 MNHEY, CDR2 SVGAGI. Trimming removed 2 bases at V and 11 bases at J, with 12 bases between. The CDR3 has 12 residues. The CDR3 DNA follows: TGTGCCAGCAGTTACAGCTCAGGGGAGGCTTTCTTT. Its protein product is CASSYSSGEAFF.

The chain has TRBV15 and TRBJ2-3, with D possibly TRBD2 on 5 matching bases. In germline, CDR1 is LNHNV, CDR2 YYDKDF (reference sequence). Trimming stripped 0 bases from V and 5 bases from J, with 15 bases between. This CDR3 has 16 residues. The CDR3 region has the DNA TGTGCCACCAGCAGAGATCTGGAGCGTCGGGAAGATACGCAGTATTTT. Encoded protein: CATSRDLERREDTQYF.

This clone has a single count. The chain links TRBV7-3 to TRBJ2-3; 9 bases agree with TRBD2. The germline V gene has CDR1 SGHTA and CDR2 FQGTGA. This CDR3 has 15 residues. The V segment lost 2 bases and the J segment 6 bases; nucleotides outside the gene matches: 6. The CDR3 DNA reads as TGTGCCAGCAGCTTAGGCGGGGGGGCAGGCGATACGCAGTATTTT. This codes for CASSLGGGAGDTQYF.

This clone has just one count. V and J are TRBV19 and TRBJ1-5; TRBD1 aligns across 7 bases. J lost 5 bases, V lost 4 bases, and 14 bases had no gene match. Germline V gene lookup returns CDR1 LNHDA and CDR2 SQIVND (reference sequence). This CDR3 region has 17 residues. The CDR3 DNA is TGTGCCAGTAGTACCGGGGACAGCTGGATCTCAGATCAGCCCCAGCATTTT. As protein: CASSTGDSWISDQPQHF.

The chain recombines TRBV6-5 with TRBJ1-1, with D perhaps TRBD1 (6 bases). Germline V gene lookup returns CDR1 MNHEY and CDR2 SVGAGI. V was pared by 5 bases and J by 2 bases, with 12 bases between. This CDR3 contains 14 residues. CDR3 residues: CASSRNRENTEAFF. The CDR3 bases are TGTGCCAGCAGTAGGAACAGGGAAAACACTGAAGCTTTCTTT.

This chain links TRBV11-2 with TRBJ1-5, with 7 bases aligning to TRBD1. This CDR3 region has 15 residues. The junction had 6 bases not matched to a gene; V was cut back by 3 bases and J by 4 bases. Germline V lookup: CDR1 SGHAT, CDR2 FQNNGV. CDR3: CASSFTAGGNQPQHF. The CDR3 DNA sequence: TGTGCCAGCAGCTTCACGGCAGGGGGGAATCAGCCCCAGCATTTT.

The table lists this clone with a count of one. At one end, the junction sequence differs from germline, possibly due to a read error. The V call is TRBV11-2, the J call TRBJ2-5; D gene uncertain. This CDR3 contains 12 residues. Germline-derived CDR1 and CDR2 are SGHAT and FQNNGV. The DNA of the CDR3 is TGTGCCAGCAGCCTAGAACGGGAGACCCAGTACTTC. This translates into CASSLERETQYF.

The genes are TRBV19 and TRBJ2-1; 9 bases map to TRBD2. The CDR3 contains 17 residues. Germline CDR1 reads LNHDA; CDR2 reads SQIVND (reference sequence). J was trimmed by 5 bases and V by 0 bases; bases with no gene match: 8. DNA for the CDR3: TGTGCCAGTAGTATAGATCAATTTGCTAGCGGGAACAATGAGCAGTTCTTC. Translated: CASSIDQFASGNNEQFF.

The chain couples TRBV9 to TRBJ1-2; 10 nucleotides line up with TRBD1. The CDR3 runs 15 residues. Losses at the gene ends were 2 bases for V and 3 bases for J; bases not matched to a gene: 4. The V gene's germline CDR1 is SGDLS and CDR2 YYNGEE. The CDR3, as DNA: TGTGCCAGCAGCGTCCTGGGGACAGGGGACTATGGCTACACCTTC. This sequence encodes CASSVLGTGDYGYTF.

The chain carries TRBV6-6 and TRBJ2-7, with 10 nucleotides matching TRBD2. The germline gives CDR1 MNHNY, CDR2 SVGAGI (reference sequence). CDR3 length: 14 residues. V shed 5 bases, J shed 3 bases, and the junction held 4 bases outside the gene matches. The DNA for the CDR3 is TGTGCCAGCAGTCTACTAGCGGGGCACTACGAGCAGTACTTC. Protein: CASSLLAGHYEQYF.

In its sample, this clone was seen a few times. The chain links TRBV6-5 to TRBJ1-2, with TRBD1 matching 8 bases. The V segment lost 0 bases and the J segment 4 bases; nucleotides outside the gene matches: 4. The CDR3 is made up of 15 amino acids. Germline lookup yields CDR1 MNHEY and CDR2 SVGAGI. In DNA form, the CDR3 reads TGTGCCAGCAGTTACTCCAAGACAGGGGTCTATGGCTACACCTTC. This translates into CASSYSKTGVYGYTF.

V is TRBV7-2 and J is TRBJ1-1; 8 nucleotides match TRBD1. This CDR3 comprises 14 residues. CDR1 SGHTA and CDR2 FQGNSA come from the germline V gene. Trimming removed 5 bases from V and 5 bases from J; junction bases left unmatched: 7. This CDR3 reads CASSRTGGRTEAFF. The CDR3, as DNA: TGTGCCAGCAGCAGAACAGGGGGAAGGACTGAAGCTTTCTTT.

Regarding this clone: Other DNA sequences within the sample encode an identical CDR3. As DNA, the CDR3 is TGCGCCAGCAGCAAACTTATGCGGACAGACTTCTATGGCTACACCTTC. It codes for CASSKLMRTDFYGYTF. The rearrangement joins TRBV5-1 to TRBJ1-2; weak D call: TRBD1 (6 bases). Per the germline V gene, CDR1 is SGHRS and CDR2 is YFSETQ. The CDR3 runs to 16 residues. The ends were cut back, 4 bases at V and 4 bases at J, with 20 bases in the middle.

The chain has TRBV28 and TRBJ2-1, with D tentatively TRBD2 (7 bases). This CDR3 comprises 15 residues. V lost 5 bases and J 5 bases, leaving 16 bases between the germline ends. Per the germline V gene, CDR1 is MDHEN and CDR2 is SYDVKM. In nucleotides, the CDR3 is TGTGCCAGCAGTCCTCTTCGGGGGGCGGACAATGAGCAGTTCTTC. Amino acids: CASSPLRGADNEQFF.

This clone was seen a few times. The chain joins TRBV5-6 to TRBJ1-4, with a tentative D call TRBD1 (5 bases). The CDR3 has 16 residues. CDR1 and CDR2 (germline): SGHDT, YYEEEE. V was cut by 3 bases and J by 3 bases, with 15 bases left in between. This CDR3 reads CASSSYSGTANEKLFF. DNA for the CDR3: TGTGCCAGCAGCTCTTACTCCGGGACTGCTAATGAAAAACTGTTTTTT.

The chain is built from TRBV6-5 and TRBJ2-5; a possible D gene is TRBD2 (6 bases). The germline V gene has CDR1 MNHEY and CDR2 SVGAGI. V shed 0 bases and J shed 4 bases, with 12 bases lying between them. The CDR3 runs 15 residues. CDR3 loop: CASSYSGGGGETQYF. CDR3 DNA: TGTGCCAGCAGTTACTCCGGGGGTGGGGGAGAGACCCAGTACTTC.

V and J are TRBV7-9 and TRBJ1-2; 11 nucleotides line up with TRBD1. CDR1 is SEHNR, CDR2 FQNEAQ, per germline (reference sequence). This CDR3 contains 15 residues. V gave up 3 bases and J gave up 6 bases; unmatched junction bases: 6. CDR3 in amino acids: CASSFSGTGGNGYTF. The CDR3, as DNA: TGTGCCAGCAGCTTCTCCGGGACAGGGGGTAATGGCTACACCTTC.